Listed here is a single T cell receptor beta chain. Antigen specificity is unknown. Some clones are missing from TCRdb's copy, which holds only in-frame ones; the method was immunoSEQ multiplex PCR. The sample includes about 1,500,000 clones, roughly 96% of them seen just once. These data belong to a study of shared clonotypes between healthy human individuals. The study, taken as a whole, reports: When compared with the clonotypes that were shared by all four sorted-subset donors, the non-shared clonotypes turned out to have lower generation probabilities. Though the depth was large, rarefaction showed that sorted-subset sequencing was incomplete.

Trimming shortened V by 5 bases and J by 0 bases, and 13 bases separated the two germline ends. CDR3 length: 16 amino acids. Germline V gene data show CDR1 as SEHNR and CDR2 as FQNEAQ (reference sequence). The TCR comes from a man under 40 in good health. V usage is TRBV7-9 and J usage is TRBJ2-2; weak D call: TRBD2 (7 bases). Sequencing input: naive CD4+ T cells sorted from blood. This sample's subset: CD45RA+ positively selected. CDR3 residues: CASSRGGNANTGELFF. CDR3 in DNA: TGTGCCAGCAGCCGCGGGGGCAACGCGAACACCGGGGAGCTGTTTTTT.